These 25 T cell receptor beta chains share one sample of origin, sequenced in a study of T cells expressing NK-cell markers. TCRdb re-called the 5' RACE reads and gives one entry per CDR3 protein, without DNA. Its table records 250,000 to 300,000 distinct CDR3 sequences. Sequencing was performed on blood T cells: a sorted CD56 or NKG2C T cell subset, CD4+ or CD8+ T cells, or bulk PBMC T cells (not recorded which). Receptors were obtained from a man aged 18-30 years in good health.

V is TRBV27 and J is TRBJ2-1. In germline, CDR1 is MNHEY, CDR2 SMNVEV (reference sequence). CDR3 length: 13 residues. Here the CDR3 reads CASRPGRFGGQFF.

This chain uses TRBV12-3 or TRBV12-4 with TRBJ2-2. The CDR3 extends over 15 amino acids. This CDR3 is CASSFAQQNTGELFF.

The J gene is TRBJ1-3, the V gene TRBV20-1; TCRdb proposes TRBD1, but this gene call is untestable without DNA. This CDR3 is 13 amino acids long. Germline loops: CDR1 DFQATT, CDR2 SNEGSKA (reference sequence). CDR3 in amino acids: CSARAGFENTIYF.

This chain connects TRBV10-3 to TRBJ2-3; the D call from TCRdb, TRBD1, cannot be confirmed without DNA. Germline V gene data show CDR1 as ENHRY and CDR2 as SYGVKD. This CDR3 spans 16 amino acids. CDR3: CAISDPGQGSTDTQYF.

The chain combines TRBV20-1 with TRBJ2-7; lacking DNA, the TRBD1 call made by TCRdb goes unchecked. The length of the CDR3 is 14 residues. The germline CDR1 and CDR2 sequences are DFQATT and SNEGSKA (reference sequence). CDR3: CSARGGQGLNEQYF.

V gene TRBV6-6 combines with J gene TRBJ2-5; the TRBD1 assignment by TCRdb is unverifiable without DNA. There are 12 residues in the CDR3. Per the germline V gene, CDR1 is MNHNY and CDR2 is SVGAGI (reference sequence). The CDR3 here is CAGRGQQETQYF.

The chain combines TRBV4-2 with TRBJ2-1; without DNA, the TCRdb call of TRBD1 cannot be checked. CDR3 length: 18 residues. Germline values: CDR1 LGHNA, CDR2 YNFKEQ. The CDR3 sequence is CASSPGGGSSFSYNEQFF.

The genes are TRBV20-1 and TRBJ2-5; there is no DNA to check the TCRdb D call of TRBD2. Per germline, CDR1 DFQATT and CDR2 SNEGSKA (reference sequence). The CDR3 covers 15 residues. The CDR3 loop reads CSATLPGLGPETQYF.

The chain uses TRBV7-2 and TRBJ1-1; checking the TCRdb D call of TRBD1 is not possible without DNA. CDR1 SGHTA and CDR2 FQGNSA come from the germline V gene. The CDR3 is 14 amino acids. The CDR3 reads CASSMGQLRTEAFF.

The chain combines TRBV10-3 with TRBJ2-7; with no DNA, the TCRdb D assignment of TRBD2 cannot be verified. From germline, CDR1 is ENHRY and CDR2 SYGVKD. The CDR3 sequence is 12 residues long. The CDR3 sequence: CAISREGPEQYF.

The chain carries TRBV20-1 and TRBJ1-1; the D call of TRBD1 rests on TCRdb alone, since no DNA is present to check it. The CDR3 has 14 amino acids. Germline CDR1 DFQATT, CDR2 SNEGSKA (reference sequence). The CDR3 protein is CSAREGQLNTEAFF.

The chain uses TRBV2 and TRBJ2-5; the D gene TCRdb calls, TRBD1, cannot be checked with no DNA. The CDR3 consists of 15 residues. The V gene's germline CDR1 is SNHLY and CDR2 FYNNEI. The CDR3 loop is CASRTGQTIQETQYF.

V and J are TRBV27 and TRBJ1-5. CDR3 length: 12 amino acids. Germline CDR1 and CDR2: MNHEY and SMNVEV (reference sequence). CDR3: CASSLNGQSQHF.

The chain has TRBV30 and TRBJ1-4; the D gene TCRdb calls, TRBD1, cannot be checked with no DNA. Germline CDR1 and CDR2: GTSNPN and SVGIG (reference sequence). The CDR3 is 16 residues long. The CDR3 region is CALAVERTATNEKLFF.

The chain links TRBV7-9 to TRBJ2-1; the TRBD2 assignment by TCRdb is unverifiable without DNA. Germline-derived CDR1 and CDR2 are SEHNR and FQNEAQ (reference sequence). This CDR3 spans 14 amino acids. The CDR3 sequence is CASSFSAGWDEQFF.

The chain recombines TRBV20-1 with TRBJ1-3; TCRdb outputs TRBD1, but without DNA this stays unchecked. Per the germline V gene, CDR1 is DFQATT and CDR2 is SNEGSKA (reference sequence). The CDR3 covers 12 residues. This CDR3 reads CSAHRDGNTIYF.

The V call is TRBV5-5, the J call TRBJ1-1. Per germline, CDR1 SGHKS and CDR2 YYEKEE (reference sequence). The CDR3 is 12 amino acids. The CDR3: CASSLNPREAFF.

The chain has TRBV3-1 and TRBJ1-2; lacking DNA, the TRBD1 call made by TCRdb goes unchecked. The CDR3 extends over 15 amino acids. Per germline, CDR1 LGHDT and CDR2 YNNKEL (reference sequence). The chain's CDR3 is CASSPRGRDNYGYTF.

The chain joins TRBV19 to TRBJ2-5; there is no DNA to check the TCRdb D call of TRBD1. The V gene's germline CDR1 is LNHDA and CDR2 SQIVND (reference sequence). This CDR3 has 12 amino acids. The CDR3 protein is CAGLTGEETQYF.

V gene TRBV29-1 combines with J gene TRBJ2-5; the TCRdb D gene call, TRBD2, has no DNA to confirm it. Per the germline V gene, CDR1 is SQVTM and CDR2 is ANQGSEA. This CDR3 has 12 residues. The CDR3 protein is CSVLTSWETQYF.

V gene TRBV24-1 combines with J gene TRBJ2-2; TCRdb's D call of TRBD1 is untestable without DNA. Germline CDR1 is KGHDR and CDR2 is SFDVKD. The CDR3 is 14 residues long. CDR3 protein: CATSDRQGPGELFF.

The J gene is TRBJ2-1, the V gene TRBV6-1; TCRdb outputs TRBD1, but without DNA this stays unchecked. The germline V gene encodes CDR1 MNHNS and CDR2 SASEGT. The CDR3 is 15 residues long. CDR3 region: CASSLGTSPYTEQFF.

This CDR3 is CASSPVRQGENYGYTF. This sequence joins TRBV28 and TRBJ1-2; TCRdb returns TRBD1, unconfirmable since there is no DNA. CDR1 is MDHEN and CDR2 is SYDVKM in the germline V gene. CDR3 length: 16 residues.

The chain recombines TRBV7-6 with TRBJ2-3. The germline CDR1 and CDR2 sequences are SGHVS and FNYEAQ. CDR3 length: 15 amino acids. The CDR3 region is CASSLNLLLADTQYF.

The J gene is TRBJ1-3, the V gene TRBV5-6; TCRdb indicates TRBD1, and absent DNA this call remains unverified. This CDR3 has 15 residues. The germline V gene encodes CDR1 SGHDT and CDR2 YYEEEE. The CDR3 region is CASSLGEGSGNTIYF. Together with reference TRBV5-6 and TRBJ1-3, the CDR3 gives the full variable domain: DAGVTQSPTHLIKTRGQQVTLRCSPKSGHDTVSWYQQALGQGPQFIFQYYEEEERQRGNFPDRFSGHQFPNYSSELNVNALLLGDSALYLCASSLGEGSGNTIYFGEGSWLTVV.